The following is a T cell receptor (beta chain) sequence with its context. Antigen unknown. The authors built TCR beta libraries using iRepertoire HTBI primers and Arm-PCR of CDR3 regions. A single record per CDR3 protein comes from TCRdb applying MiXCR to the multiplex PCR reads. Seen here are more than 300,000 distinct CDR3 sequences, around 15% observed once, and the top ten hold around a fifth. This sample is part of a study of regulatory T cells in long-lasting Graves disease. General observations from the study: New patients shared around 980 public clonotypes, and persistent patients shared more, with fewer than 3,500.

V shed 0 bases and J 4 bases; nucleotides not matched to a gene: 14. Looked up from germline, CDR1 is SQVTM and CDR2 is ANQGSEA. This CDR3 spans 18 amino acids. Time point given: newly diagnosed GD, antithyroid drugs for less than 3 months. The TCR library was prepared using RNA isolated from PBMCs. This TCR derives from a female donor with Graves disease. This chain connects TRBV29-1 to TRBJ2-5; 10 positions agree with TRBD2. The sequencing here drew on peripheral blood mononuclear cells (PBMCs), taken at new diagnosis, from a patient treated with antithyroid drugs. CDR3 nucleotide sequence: TGCAGCGTTGAAGATCTGGGGCTAGCGGGGGCCGGGGGAGAGACCCAGTACTTC. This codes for CSVEDLGLAGAGGETQYF.